This entry lists 13 T cell receptor beta chains sequenced from one sample in a study of cytomegalovirus exposure and HLA in healthy donors. It was with 60 Vbeta and 13 Jbeta primers that the PCR ran. Some clones are missing from TCRdb's copy, which holds only in-frame ones; the method was immunoSEQ multiplex PCR. This table holds around 160,000 clones, around 77% found once. Sequenced sample: PBMCs. All receptors come from a woman in her forties in good health and CMV-seropositive.

The chain links TRBV4-1 to TRBJ2-7, with TRBD2 matching over 14 bases. This CDR3 is built from 16 residues. CDR1 is MGHRA, CDR2 YSYEKL, per germline. The V and J ends lost 4 bases and 1 base, in that order; junction bases with no gene match: 3. The DNA of the CDR3 is TGCGCCAGCAGCCGAGGACTAGCGGGGGGATCCTACGAGCAGTACTTC. This translates into CASSRGLAGGSYEQYF.

This chain connects TRBV5-4 to TRBJ1-2; 7 nucleotides line up with TRBD1. The CDR3 is 16 amino acids. With V trimmed by 4 bases and J by 0 bases, 9 bases remained unmatched. Germline V lookup: CDR1 SGHNT, CDR2 YYREEE (reference sequence). This CDR3 is CASSRGQSGANYGYTF. The CDR3, as DNA: TGTGCCAGCAGCAGGGGACAGTCGGGGGCTAACTATGGCTACACCTTC.

About this clone: The likely explanation is a read error, given a far larger clone one base away. The chain joins TRBV5-1 to TRBJ1-2; D is undetermined. Trimming cost V 0 bases and J 4 bases, with 13 bases left between them. The CDR3 length is 15 residues. Germline CDR1 SGHRS, CDR2 YFSETQ. CDR3 DNA: TGCGCCAGCAGCTTGGACTCCCGAGTGAGCTATGGCTACACCTTC. Protein: CASSLDSRVSYGYTF.

This clone was seen once. Other DNA variants within this sample encode the same CDR3. The rearrangement joins TRBV5-1 to TRBJ1-4; 7 bases fit TRBD1. The J segment lost 2 bases and the V segment lost 0 bases, leaving 1 base of the junction unmatched. The germline CDR1 and CDR2 sequences are SGHRS and YFSETQ. CDR3 length equals 15 residues. The CDR3 region is CASSLETGTNEKLFF. CDR3 sequence (DNA): TGCGCCAGCAGCTTGGAGACAGGGACTAATGAAAAACTGTTTTTT. Together with reference TRBV5-1 and TRBJ1-4, the CDR3 gives the full variable domain: KAGVTQTPRYLIKTRGQQVTLSCSPISGHRSVSWYQQTPGQGLQFLFEYFSETQRNKGNFPGRFSGRQFSNSRSEMNVSTLELGDSALYLCASSLETGTNEKLFFGSGTQLSVL.

The J gene is TRBJ1-1, the V gene TRBV29-1, with TRBD1 as a possible D gene (5 bases). This CDR3 has 11 amino acids. Germline V gene sequence: CDR1 SQVTM, CDR2 ANQGSEA. Between the trimmed V and J ends, which lost 6 bases and 6 bases, there was a span of 11 bases. The CDR3 is CSVRPGSEAFF. CDR3 DNA sequence: TGCAGCGTGCGGCCAGGGTCTGAAGCTTTCTTT.

The chain recombines TRBV27 with TRBJ2-7; 9 nucleotides agree with TRBD1. This CDR3 region has 15 residues. J was trimmed by 3 bases and V by 2 bases; bases with no gene match: 5. The germline V gene has CDR1 MNHEY and CDR2 SMNVEV (reference sequence). The CDR3 sequence: CASSLSGTGIYEQYF. The CDR3 coding sequence is TGTGCCAGCAGTTTAAGCGGGACAGGGATCTACGAGCAGTACTTC.

CDR3 amino acids: CASSSGTTTYEQYF. The CDR3 nucleotides read TGTGCCAGCAGCTCCGGGACAACAACTTACGAGCAGTACTTC. The chain links TRBV13 to TRBJ2-7; tentative D call: TRBD1 (6 bases). This CDR3 contains 14 residues. Trimming removed 4 bases at V and 4 bases at J, with 14 bases between. Germline CDR1 reads PRHDT; CDR2 reads FYEKMQ (reference sequence).

The chain recombines TRBV13 with TRBJ2-1, with D possibly being TRBD2 (6 bases). The V end was cut by 5 bases, the J end by 12 bases, with 17 bases between. Germline V gives CDR1 PRHDT, CDR2 FYEKMQ (reference sequence). The CDR3 is made up of 13 amino acids. The CDR3 reads CASSRRDGRMQFF. DNA for the CDR3: TGTGCCAGCAGCCGGCGGGATGGCAGGATGCAGTTCTTC.

The chain uses TRBV5-1 and TRBJ2-5; TRBD2 might be the D (6 bases). Germline V lookup: CDR1 SGHRS, CDR2 YFSETQ. This CDR3 has 16 residues. Trimming removed 1 base from V and 2 bases from J, with 15 bases in between. The CDR3 coding sequence is TGCGCCAGCAGCTTGTACACTTTGGGGGGACAAGAGACCCAGTACTTC. It is translated as CASSLYTLGGQETQYF.

The V gene is TRBV5-1, the J gene TRBJ2-3, with TRBD1 matching over 7 bases. Per germline, CDR1 SGHRS and CDR2 YFSETQ. Trimming removed 3 bases from V and 4 bases from J; junction bases left unmatched: 8. The CDR3 length is 15 residues. The CDR3 nucleotides read TGCGCCAGCAGCTCGCTCGGGACAGAGGCAGATACGCAGTATTTT. It translates to CASSSLGTEADTQYF.

Of note for this clone: A read error may produce the germline difference seen at one junction end. The CDR3 here is CASSQGMPSGDTIYF. CDR3 DNA: TGTGCCAGCAGCCAGGGCATGCCTTCTGGAGACACCATATATTTT. V usage is TRBV7-9 and J usage is TRBJ1-3, with D possibly TRBD1 on 5 matching bases. The CDR3 sequence is 15 residues long. The germline V gene has CDR1 SEHNR and CDR2 FQNEAQ (reference sequence).

This clone was observed a single time. Here the CDR3 omits its conserved ending phenylalanine or tryptophan, so a read error is the likely source. The chain is built from TRBV25-1 and TRBJ1-2, with D uncertain. Germline V CDR1 and CDR2: MGHDK, SYGVNS. There are 14 residues in the CDR3. Trimming cost V 1 base and J 8 bases, with 14 bases left between them. CDR3 protein: CASSESRWSRGYTL. The CDR3 DNA reads TGTGCCAGCAGTGAATCTCGATGGTCCCGCGGCTACACCCTC.

J is TRBJ1-1 and V is TRBV6-1; the D gene is possibly TRBD1 (5 bases). CDR1 MNHNS and CDR2 SASEGT come from the germline V gene. V lost 3 bases and J lost 11, with 13 bases in between. The CDR3 is 12 residues long. CDR3 protein: CASSDMTDEAFF. The CDR3 DNA reads as TGTGCCAGCAGTGATATGACAGACGAGGCTTTCTTT.